This TCR beta chain was identified during a study of cytomegalovirus exposure and HLA in healthy donors (dated by TCRdb to the late 2010s). Background for the entire study: An earlier analysis of some 500 of the donors reported 276 Gb of sequence data and some 120 million unique TCR beta sequences from about 179 million T cells. About 310 gigabases of sequencing data and 70 million to 85 million unique TCR sequences were included in an early release covering about 700 HLA-typed donors. Among the roughly 400 genotyped donors, around 81% belonged to the genetic ancestry cluster associated with self-reported Caucasian donors. The study aimed to test whether cataloging public T cell receptors could reveal signatures of past pathogen exposure. The study profiled the T cell repertoires of hundreds of subjects by immunosequencing and related them to cytomegalovirus serostatus. A separate validation cohort of over a hundred different subjects was used in addition to the 666-subject first cohort. The study combined high-throughput TCR immunosequencing, statistical association of individual TCRs with disease status, and machine learning to predict cytomegalovirus infection status. A later analysis re-examined previously published TCR beta repertoires from more than 600 donors and added high-resolution HLA genotyping to investigate patterns of TCR occurrence. The later analysis used no new phenotypic data to find candidate immune exposures, relying instead on TCR beta sequences and their occurrence across donors. In an earlier analysis of a few hundred of the donors, high-throughput TCR beta sequencing was used to judge whether each TCR beta V gene segment behaved as functional or pseudogenic. Donor age, sex, ethnicity and CMV serostatus were compiled together with the repertoire data. In a later genetic analysis, genome-wide SNP genotypes for about three fifths of the roughly 670 donors were used, and that subset was treated as a discovery cohort. All discovery cohort repertoires had been generated on a single sequencing platform. Class I and class II HLA loci were covered by the typing at four-digit resolution. Typing coverage differed by locus: A, B, C, DRB1 and DQB1 were typed in about 620-640 donors, DQA1 in 522, DPA1 in approximately 600, and DPB1 in just under 490. A handful of DR-DQ haplotypes were handled as single units for association and clustering because linkage in the cohort was strong. Across around 400 genotyped donors of the cohort, an average of roughly 250,000 unique TCR beta nucleotide sequences per donor were sequenced, and around 19% of those sequences were non-productive. What the research found in general, with its limitations: Cytomegalovirus status was reported to be diagnosed by the classifier with high specificity and sensitivity in both the original and validation cohorts. In an earlier analysis of more than 500 of the donors, most TCR beta V segments appeared in productive rearrangements about 87% or about 30% of the time, broadly matching IMGT annotations. Immune exposure information for the cohort was limited to CMV serostatus. Three of the identified cytomegalovirus-associated TCR beta chains were confirmed in vitro to be specific for cytomegalovirus antigens. Because HLA typing was unavailable for some donors at each locus, only the typed subset was used in association tests. Most TCR sequences were seen in very few donors, while some public TCRs were found in many individuals. Correlated functional status among segregating V segments might be attributable to linkage disequilibrium, but an unknown experimental factor could not be ruled out. A later analysis found that HLA-associated TCR beta chains were more clonally expanded and had lower generation probabilities than equally common non-associated chains. The earlier analysis of about 600 of the donors excluded seventeen rarely observed V segments, including chromosome 9 orphons, because counts were too low. Most CMV-associated TCR beta chains appeared to be HLA-restricted in a later analysis, and the HLA associations seemed to be driven largely by CMV exposure. Some IMGT-functional V segments, including TRBV6-2 and TRBV6-3, could not be told apart with the 87-base-pair reads, so those segments were excluded. The study gave a list of some 150 TCR beta chains associated with cytomegalovirus. When HLA alleles, especially DR and DQ, strongly co-occurred, attributing TCR associations to individual alleles was difficult. Several of the top co-occurrence clusters appeared to be linked to parvovirus B19, influenza, CMV and Epstein-Barr virus, according to a later analysis. A later analysis found that TCR association rates varied across HLA loci, with DRB1 alleles showing the most associated TCRs and HLA-C alleles the fewest. In this cohort, only TCR beta chains were sequenced, and detectable features were limited by the absence of alpha or paired-chain data. The authors suggested that the approach could potentially be extended to other disease states and immunological phenotypes. In a later analysis, around 17,000 TCR beta sequences were associated with specific HLA alleles at a false discovery rate of 0.05. Sequencing depth was assumed to be roughly uniform across donors in the presence/absence analyses, though that assumption may not hold. A cluster of highly shared sequence variants was judged likely to be a technical artifact of the sequencing pipeline. In a later genetic analysis, fewer N-insertions in productive TCRs were reported among donors in an Asian-associated ancestry cluster than the 666-donor mean. V-gene and J-gene trimming of TCR beta chains was associated with a missense DCLRE1C variant in a later genetic analysis, and the association was replicated in an independent cohort. A further reported finding was that TCR beta sequences accurately predicted the HLA-A and HLA-B alleles for most subjects in the first cohort.

The cohort consisted of hundreds of healthy bone marrow donors. Cohort members were all nominally healthy when sampled, although unrecorded immune exposures were likely present. The donor was CMV seronegative and belonged to the group of over 350 seronegative cohort members. Every donor gave a peripheral blood sample, and the peripheral blood mononuclear cells from that sample were used for TCR beta sequencing. Genomic DNA was extracted from the blood cell samples with the Qiagen DNeasy Blood Extraction Kit. Taken from cysteine to phenylalanine, the CDR3 has 14 residues. Only the CDR3 DNA stays, 42 bases, in frame from base 1. Based on the germline V gene, the CDR1 and CDR2 sequences are MDHEN and SYDVKM. V was cut back by 3 bases and J by 4 bases, leaving a gap of 11 bases between them. The method behind the library was the immunoSEQ multiplex PCR assay. The multiplex PCR relied on a mix of 60 forward primers for TCR Vbeta segments and 13 reverse primers for TCR Jbeta segments. A multiplex PCR assay on genomic DNA amplified the CDR3 region of rearranged TCR beta genes. The Illumina HiSeq System was used to sequence the amplified TCR beta libraries as 87-base-pair reads. The original pipeline was this. In a later analysis, tens of millions of unique TCR beta chains were counted across the approximately 640 repertoires, and about 10 million of these chains were shared by at least two donors. Raw reads were error-corrected and collapsed into unique sequences by a nearest-neighbor algorithm in which closely related sequences were merged to remove PCR and sequencing errors. CDR3 sequences were aligned to IMGT reference sequences to assign V, D and J gene segments. Each retained sequence needed at least a six-nucleotide match to both a V gene segment and a J gene segment. A rearrangement counted as productive if the CDR3 had no stop codons and remained in frame with V and J, and every other rearrangement counted as non-productive. CDR3 was defined by IMGT convention, running from the second conserved V-encoded cysteine to the conserved J-encoded phenylalanine. Sequences without an unambiguous match to a single V gene segment were excluded from the earlier analysis of approximately 600 of the donors. In an earlier analysis of 587 of the donors, a V segment was called functional when productive rearrangements were above 56.7%, and segregating when the standard deviation between donors exceeded 5%. A statistical classification framework was developed to diagnose cytomegalovirus status using the catalog of TCR beta chain sequences. A later analysis assigned V and J genes by comparing TCR nucleotide sequences with IMGT/GENE-DB human TR gene sequences. Using the TCRdist pipeline, a later analysis assigned CDR3 sequences along with most-parsimonious VDJ recombination scenarios. In a later analysis, each TCR beta chain was defined by its CDR3 amino acid sequence together with its V-gene family, and reads without a unique V-gene family were excluded. As a way to deal with suspected cross-contamination and a sequencing artifact, a later analysis dropped 592 nucleotide sequences that were highly shared and had low generation probability. A later analysis calculated a clonal expansion index for each public chain from normalized within-repertoire ranks of inferred template counts. A later analysis computed generation probabilities with a VDJ recombination model fitted to out-of-frame rearrangements, and checked the results against IGoR. A later analysis scored TCR-TCR, TCR-HLA and TCR-CMV co-occurrence with hypergeometric tests, applying a repertoire-size bias correction to TCR pairs. In a later analysis, false discovery rates were estimated by permuting HLA or CMV assignments 20 times. In a later analysis, co-occurring TCRs were grouped using DBSCAN, and TCRdist sequence similarity was added for clustering within HLA-allele-positive subsets. Co-occurrence clustering excluded repertoires with fewer than 30,000 or more than 120,000 public chains, plus five with anomalous nucleotide sharing. Not all clones reach the TCRdb copy of this immuneACCESS table, which keeps in-frame sequences only. Checked studies attribute under half of the gap to unresolved V genes and leave the rest unexplained. V, J and clone size are taken as reported in that table, and D and trimming were inferred from the DNA itself. The sample has approximately 200,000 clones on record, nearly 80% of them singletons. The ten largest clonotypes hold around 1.8% of the sample.

As to this clone: The target of this receptor is not known. The sample holds no much larger clone one base away, and base qualities are not on file.

The sequence derives from a man younger than 35 in good health and CMV-seronegative. The sequenced material came from PBMCs. The V gene is TRBV28 and the J gene is TRBJ2-3, with a tentative D gene TRBD1 over 5 matching bases. The nucleotide sequence is TGTGCCAGCAGTTTTGTAGGGGAAGCAGATACGCAGTATTTT. Its protein is CASSFVGEADTQYF.